This T cell receptor (beta chain) was documented in a study of cytomegalovirus exposure and HLA in healthy donors. PCR employed 60 Vbeta and 13 Jbeta primers. Assay used: immunoSEQ multiplex PCR; TCRdb lists only in-frame clones, some missing. The sample lists about 120,000 clones; 60% to 85% were seen once. There are 15 residues in the CDR3. The V gene's germline CDR1 is KGHSH and CDR2 LQKENI. J lost 2 bases, V lost 3 bases, and 6 bases had no gene match. At collection, donors were nominally healthy, but unrecorded immune exposures were probable. The rearrangement joins TRBV18 to TRBJ1-1; 7 positions match TRBD1. Sequencing was done on a sample of PBMCs. The sequence came from a woman aged 40 to 50 in good health and CMV-seropositive. The CDR3 here is CASSPNRGDNTEAFF. The CDR3 DNA is TGTGCCAGCTCACCTAACAGGGGAGATAACACTGAAGCTTTCTTT.